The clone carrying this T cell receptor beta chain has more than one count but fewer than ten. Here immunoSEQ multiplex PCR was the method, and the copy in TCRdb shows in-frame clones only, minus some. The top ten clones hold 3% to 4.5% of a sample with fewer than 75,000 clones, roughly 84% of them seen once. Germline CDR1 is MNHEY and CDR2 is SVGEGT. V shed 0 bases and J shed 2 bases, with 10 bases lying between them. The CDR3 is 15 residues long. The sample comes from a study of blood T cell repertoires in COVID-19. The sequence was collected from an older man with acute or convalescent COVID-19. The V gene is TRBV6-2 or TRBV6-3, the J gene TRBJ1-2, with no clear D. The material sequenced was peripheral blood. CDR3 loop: CASSYSISVNYGYTF. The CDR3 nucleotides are TGTGCCAGCAGTTACTCGATATCAGTAAACTATGGCTACACCTTC.